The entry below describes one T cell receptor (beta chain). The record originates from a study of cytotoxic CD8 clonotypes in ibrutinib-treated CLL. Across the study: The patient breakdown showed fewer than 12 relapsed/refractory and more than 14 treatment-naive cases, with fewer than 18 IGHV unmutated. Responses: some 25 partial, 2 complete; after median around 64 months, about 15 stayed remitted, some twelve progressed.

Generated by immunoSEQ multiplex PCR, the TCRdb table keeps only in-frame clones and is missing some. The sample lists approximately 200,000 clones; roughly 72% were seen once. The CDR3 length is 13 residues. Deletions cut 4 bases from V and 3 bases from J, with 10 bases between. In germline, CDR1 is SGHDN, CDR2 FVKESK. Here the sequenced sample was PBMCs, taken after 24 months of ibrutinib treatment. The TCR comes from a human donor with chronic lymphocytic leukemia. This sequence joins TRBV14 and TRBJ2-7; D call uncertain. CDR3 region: CASSLSDFYEQYF. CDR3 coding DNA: TGTGCCAGCAGCCTCTCAGATTTCTACGAGCAGTACTTC.